This T cell receptor (beta chain) originates from a study of T-cell memory formation after mild COVID-19. Study as a whole: The TCR clusters were mostly specific to one donor. Whole-study results and caveats: Day 15 to 85 contracting clones showed balanced CD4/CD8; day 15 to 37 expanders favored CD4+. Pre-infection memory carried some responding clones, suggesting that cross-reactive memory joined. Most CD4+ clones that shrank were in CM and EM, while CD8+ ones turned up in EMRA.

V gave up 0 bases and J gave up 1 base, with 10 bases separating them. This CDR3 is 16 amino acids long. Germline V lookup: CDR1 SGDLS, CDR2 YYNGEE. In its sample, this clonotype was seen a few times. The antigen is undetermined. TCRdb reanalysed the 5' RACE reads using MiXCR and keeps one entry per CDR3 protein. The sample carries 300,000 to 400,000 distinct CDR3 sequences, 12% to 15% recorded once. This receptor was identified in a man aged 18 to 30 who had mild COVID-19 (a few samples of this study predate the infection). Cell type and time point are not known. J is TRBJ2-2 and V is TRBV9; D gene uncertain. The material sequenced was PBMCs or a T cell subset sorted from them (not recorded which). The chain's CDR3 is CASSVGGAQNTGELFF. DNA of the CDR3: TGTGCCAGCAGCGTAGGAGGAGCCCAGAACACCGGGGAGCTGTTTTTT. The full variable domain, its missing parts supplied by reference TRBV9 and TRBJ2-2, is DSGVTQTPKHLITATGQRVTLRCSPRSGDLSVYWYQQSLDQGLQFLIQYYNGEERAKGNILERFSAQQFPDLHSELNLSSLELGDSALYFCASSVGGAQNTGELFFGEGSRLTVL.